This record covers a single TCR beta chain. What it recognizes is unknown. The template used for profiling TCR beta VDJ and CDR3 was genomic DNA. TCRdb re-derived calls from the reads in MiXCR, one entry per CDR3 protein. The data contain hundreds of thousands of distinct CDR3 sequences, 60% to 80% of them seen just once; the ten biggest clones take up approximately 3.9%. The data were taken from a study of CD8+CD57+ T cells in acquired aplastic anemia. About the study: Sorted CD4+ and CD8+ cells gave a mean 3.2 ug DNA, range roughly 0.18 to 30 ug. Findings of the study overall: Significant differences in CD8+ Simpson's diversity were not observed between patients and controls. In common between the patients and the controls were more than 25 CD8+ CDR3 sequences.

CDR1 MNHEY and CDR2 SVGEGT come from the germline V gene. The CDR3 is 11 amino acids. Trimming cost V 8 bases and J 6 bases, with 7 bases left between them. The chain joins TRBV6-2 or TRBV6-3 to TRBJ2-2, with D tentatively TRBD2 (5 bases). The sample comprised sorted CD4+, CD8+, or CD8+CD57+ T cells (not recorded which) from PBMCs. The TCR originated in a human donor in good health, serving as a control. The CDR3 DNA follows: TGTGCCAGCCGGGAAGCCGGGGAGCTGTTTTTT. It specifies CASREAGELFF.